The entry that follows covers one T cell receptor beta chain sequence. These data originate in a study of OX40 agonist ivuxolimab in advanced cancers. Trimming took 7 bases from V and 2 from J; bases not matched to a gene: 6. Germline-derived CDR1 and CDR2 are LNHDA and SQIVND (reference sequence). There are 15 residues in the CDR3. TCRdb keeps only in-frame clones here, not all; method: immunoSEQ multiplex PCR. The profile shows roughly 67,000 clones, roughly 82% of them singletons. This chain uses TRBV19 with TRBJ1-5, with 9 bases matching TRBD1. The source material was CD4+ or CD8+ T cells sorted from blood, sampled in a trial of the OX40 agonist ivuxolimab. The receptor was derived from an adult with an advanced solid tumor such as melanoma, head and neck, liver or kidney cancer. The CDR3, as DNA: TGTGCCAGTACCCTGACAGGGGGAGGCAATCAGCCCCAGCATTTT. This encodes CASTLTGGGNQPQHF.